This T cell receptor (beta chain) was captured in a study of CXCR3-negative and CXCR3-positive naive CD8 T cells. Overall study findings and caveats: For naive cells, CXCR3-negative and CXCR3-positive subsets had similar TRBV-TRBJ usage; for memory cells, usage differed. Relative to CXCR3-negative naive cells, CXCR3-positive naive cells had more hydrophobic TRB CDR3s. Memory CD8+ T cell repertoires were far less diverse than both naive subsets. For the naive subsets, surface CD5 was similar, and TCR strength was inferred from TRB CDR3 properties.

Turning to this clonotype: The antigen remains undetermined.

The CDR3 is made up of 13 amino acids. Per germline, CDR1 DFQATT and CDR2 SNEGSKA (reference sequence). The TRB libraries of cDNA were built by UMI-labeled 5' RACE. TCRdb processed the 5' RACE reads again and assigns one entry to each CDR3 protein, with no DNA. This repertoire includes about 92,000 distinct CDR3 sequences. The chain employs TRBV20-1 and TRBJ1-2. This sequence originates from a human donor in good health. Some clones in this sample may be carry-over from other donors' samples. The sequenced sample was naive CXCR3- CD8+ T cells from blood. The sample's subset: CD45RO-CCR7+CD27+CD95- naive CD8+ T cells lacking CXCR3 (TNR3-). The CDR3 spells CSARVVTDYGYTF.